Following are 24 T cell receptor beta chains from one sample sequenced in a study of blood T cell repertoires in COVID-19. Assay used: immunoSEQ multiplex PCR; TCRdb lists only in-frame clones, some missing. The sample consists of about 180,000 clones, approximately 85% of them appearing once. Sequencing used peripheral blood. The origin of the receptors is a man in his fifties or sixties with acute or convalescent COVID-19.

The chain recombines TRBV4-1 with TRBJ2-1; D may be TRBD2 (6 bases). V was pared by 0 bases and J by 8 bases, with 17 bases between. There are 16 residues in the CDR3. CDR1 is MGHRA, CDR2 YSYEKL, per germline. Written as DNA, the CDR3 is TGCGCCAGCAGCCAAGATCCCATAGCGGAGGGCGATGAGCAGTTCTTC. It codes for CASSQDPIAEGDEQFF.

The J gene is TRBJ1-5, the V gene TRBV24-1; 7 bases match TRBD1. The germline CDR1 and CDR2 sequences are KGHDR and SFDVKD. The CDR3 runs to 15 residues. V was clipped by 4 bases and J by 3 bases; unmatched bases: 5. CDR3 nucleotides: TGTGCCACCAGTGACCACAGGGGACTCAATCAGCCCCAGCATTTT. Protein sequence: CATSDHRGLNQPQHF.

The chain couples TRBV7-2 to TRBJ2-1; weak D call: TRBD2 (6 bases). Per germline, CDR1 SGHTA and CDR2 FQGNSA. V was cut by 1 base and J by 5 bases, with 9 bases left in between. The CDR3 totals 14 residues. CDR3 DNA: TGTGCCAGCAGCTTAGTCGGGGGAAACAATGAGCAGTTCTTC. Protein: CASSLVGGNNEQFF.

The chain uses TRBV5-8 and TRBJ2-1; D gene uncertain. The CDR3 spans 11 residues. Germline assignment: CDR1 SGHTS and CDR2 YDEGEE. The germline V and J ends were trimmed by 4 bases and 4 bases, with 3 bases remaining between them. The CDR3 coding sequence is TGTGCCAGCAGCCTGTACAATGAGCAGTTCTTC. Translated, it gives CASSLYNEQFF.

The gene calls are TRBV6-5 and TRBJ1-3; weak D call: TRBD1 (6 bases). Germline V gene lookup returns CDR1 MNHEY and CDR2 SVGAGI. Trimming took off 0 bases at V and 2 bases at J, with 8 bases between the two ends. The CDR3 is 15 amino acids. CDR3 sequence reads: CASSYSPGAGNTIYF. CDR3 DNA sequence: TGTGCCAGCAGTTACTCACCAGGGGCTGGAAACACCATATATTTT.

This chain's CDR3 is CASSRQRAGGPGELFF. The CDR3 DNA reads TGTGCCAGCAGCCGACAGCGAGCGGGAGGGCCCGGGGAGCTGTTTTTT. The chain is built from TRBV13 and TRBJ2-2, with 10 bases that match TRBD2. The ends lost 5 bases at V and 6 bases at J; junction bases unmatched: 9. The CDR3 covers 16 residues. The V gene's germline CDR1 is PRHDT and CDR2 FYEKMQ (reference sequence).

The chain links TRBV19 to TRBJ2-1; 8 bases agree with TRBD1. Germline CDR1 is LNHDA and CDR2 is SQIVND (reference sequence). This CDR3 contains 11 residues. The J segment lost 7 bases and the V segment lost 10 bases, leaving 3 bases of the junction unmatched. The CDR3 here is CATRQGNEQFF. The DNA for the CDR3 is TGTGCCACCCGACAGGGGAATGAGCAGTTCTTC. Looking up the rest from reference TRBV19 and TRBJ2-1 gives the full variable domain: DGGITQSPKYLFRKEGQNVTLSCEQNLNHDAMYWYRQDPGQGLRLIYYSQIVNDFQKGDIAEGYSVSREKKESFPLTVTSAQKNPTAFYLCATRQGNEQFFGPGTRLTVL.

This CDR3 is CAISAGQGLNTEAFF. Here the CDR3 DNA reads TGTGCCATCAGTGCTGGGCAGGGTTTGAACACTGAAGCTTTCTTT. This rearrangement joins TRBV10-3 to TRBJ1-1, with a weak D call TRBD1 (5 bases). This CDR3 has 15 residues. The V gene's germline CDR1 is ENHRY and CDR2 SYGVKD. V shed 4 bases and J shed 0 bases, with 12 bases lying between them.

V and J are TRBV4-1 and TRBJ1-4; 7 bases map to TRBD1. Germline lookup yields CDR1 MGHRA and CDR2 YSYEKL. The length of the CDR3 is 15 residues. Unmatched junction bases numbered 5, after V lost 3 bases and J lost 4 bases. The DNA of the CDR3 is TGCGCCAGCAGCCATCAGGGGGTGGGTAATGAAAAACTGTTTTTT. Encoded protein: CASSHQGVGNEKLFF.

The chain is built from TRBV18 and TRBJ2-5, with a tentative D call TRBD1 (7 bases). This CDR3 is built from 14 residues. Trimming stripped 3 bases from V and 5 bases from J, with 13 bases between. CDR1 KGHSH and CDR2 LQKENI come from the germline V gene. DNA of the CDR3: TGTGCCAGCTCACCGATGCGGGACAGTGAGACCCAGTACTTC. Its translation is CASSPMRDSETQYF.

The rearrangement joins TRBV30 to TRBJ2-3; TRBD1 is a possible D gene (5 bases). Germline CDR1 and CDR2: GTSNPN and SVGIG (reference sequence). Trimming took 4 bases from V and 4 from J, leaving 21 bases between them. CDR3 length: 16 amino acids. CDR3 protein: CAWKGEGKSFSDTQYF. CDR3 in DNA: TGTGCCTGGAAAGGGGAAGGGAAAAGCTTTTCAGATACGCAGTATTTT.

The V gene is TRBV30, the J gene TRBJ2-7; TRBD2 matches 13 bases. Germline V gene data show CDR1 as GTSNPN and CDR2 as SVGIG (reference sequence). V was clipped by 2 bases and J by 2 bases; unmatched bases: 9. This CDR3 is built from 17 residues. In nucleotides, the CDR3 is TGTGCCTGGAGTATCCCGGGACTAGCGGGAAAGACCTACGAGCAGTACTTC. Translated, it gives CAWSIPGLAGKTYEQYF.

The chain joins TRBV5-5 to TRBJ1-6; D is unresolved. There are 15 residues in the CDR3. Trimming took 1 base from V and 12 from J, leaving 17 bases between them. Germline V gives CDR1 SGHKS, CDR2 YYEKEE (reference sequence). The CDR3 region is CASSLSYGLGGPLHF. CDR3 DNA sequence: TGTGCCAGCAGCTTGTCGTATGGACTTGGAGGACCCCTCCACTTT. The full variable domain, completed using reference TRBV5-5 and TRBJ1-6, is DAGVTQSPTHLIKTRGQQVTLRCSPISGHKSVSWYQQVLGQGPQFIFQYYEKEERGRGNFPDRFSARQFPNYSSELNVNALLLGDSALYLCASSLSYGLGGPLHFGNGTRLTVT.

This chain connects TRBV3-1 (or the pseudogene TRBV3-2) to TRBJ2-3; a possible D gene is TRBD2 (6 bases). This CDR3 is 15 amino acids long. Germline loops: CDR1 LGHDT, CDR2 YNNKEL (reference sequence). V was cut by 4 bases and J by 3 bases, with 14 bases left in between. The CDR3 region has the DNA TGTGCCAGCAGCCCCTGGGGCGGGACGACAGATACGCAGTATTTT. Protein: CASSPWGGTTDTQYF.

V usage is TRBV21-1 and J usage is TRBJ2-7; TRBD2 is the table's D call, not checked against the DNA. TRBV21-1 is described as a pseudogene. The CDR3 is made up of 16 amino acids. CDR3 sequence reads: CASSRDGLAMGYEQYF. The CDR3 DNA reads TGTGCCAGCAGCAGAGATGGACTAGCAATGGGCTACGAGCAGTACTTC.

The gene calls are TRBV7-8 and TRBJ1-1, with a possible D match to TRBD1 (5 bases). Germline V lookup: CDR1 SGHVS, CDR2 FQNEAQ. The CDR3 sequence is 14 residues long. Trimming left V 8 bases short and J 7 bases short, with 20 bases between. The CDR3 spells CASGYQGTRGEAFF. The CDR3 region has the DNA TGTGCCAGCGGTTACCAGGGAACAAGGGGTGAAGCTTTCTTT. The complete variable domain, with remaining parts taken from reference TRBV7-8 and TRBJ1-1, reads GAGVSQSPRYKVAKRGQDVALRCDPISGHVSLFWYQQALGQGPEFLTYFQNEAQLDKSGLPSDRFFAERPEGSVSTLKIQRTQQEDSAVYLCASGYQGTRGEAFFGQGTRLTVV.

The V gene is TRBV6-4, the J gene TRBJ2-1; 8 bases match TRBD2. This CDR3 region has 16 residues. V shed 5 bases and J 2 bases; nucleotides not matched to a gene: 8. Germline CDR1 MRHNA, CDR2 SNTAGT. CDR3 in DNA: TGTGCCAGCAGTCCCCGACTAGCGAGAACCTACAATGAGCAGTTCTTC. Translating it yields CASSPRLARTYNEQFF.

The rearrangement joins TRBV7-6 to TRBJ1-3, with TRBD1 matching 8 bases. After removal of 5 bases from V and 4 bases from J, the junction contained 13 bases not matched to a gene. The CDR3 loop spans 17 amino acids. The germline V gene encodes CDR1 SGHVS and CDR2 FNYEAQ. For the CDR3, the DNA is TGTGCCAGCAGCCGAAACCTGGACAGGGCGGGAGGAAACACCATATATTTT. Translating it yields CASSRNLDRAGGNTIYF.

The V gene is TRBV11-2, the J gene TRBJ2-7, with D maybe TRBD2 (6 bases). V lost 2 bases and J 6 bases, leaving 11 bases between the germline ends. CDR3 length equals 13 residues. CDR1 is SGHAT, CDR2 FQNNGV, per germline. DNA of the CDR3: TGTGCCAGCAGCTTACGGGGGTTTGTCGAGCAGTACTTC. Its translation: CASSLRGFVEQYF.

This sequence joins TRBV2 and TRBJ1-4; 7 nucleotides match TRBD1. CDR3 size: 14 residues. Losses at the gene ends were 6 bases for V and 4 bases for J; bases not matched to a gene: 5. Per germline, CDR1 SNHLY and CDR2 FYNNEI. The CDR3: CASRQGQLNEKLFF. As DNA, the CDR3 is TGTGCCAGCAGACAGGGACAGCTTAATGAAAAACTGTTTTTT. The complete variable domain, with remaining parts taken from reference TRBV2 and TRBJ1-4, reads EPEVTQTPSHQVTQMGQEVILRCVPISNHLYFYWYRQILGQKVEFLVSFYNNEISEKSEIFDDQFSVERPDGSNFTLKIRSTKLEDSAMYFCASRQGQLNEKLFFGSGTQLSVL.

DNA for the CDR3: TGTGCCAGCAGCGACAGACCGGTGGCCCAGTACTTC. As protein: CASSDRPVAQYF. The genes are TRBV28 and TRBJ2-5; D may be TRBD1 (5 bases). Trimming removed 6 bases from V and 9 bases from J, with 14 bases in between. The CDR3 is 12 residues long. Germline V gives CDR1 MDHEN, CDR2 SYDVKM.

The rearrangement uses TRBV9 and TRBJ2-5, with 10 bases matching TRBD2. Trimming cost V 2 bases and J 2 bases; bases outside gene matches: 6. The CDR3 covers 16 residues. Germline V gives CDR1 SGDLS, CDR2 YYNGEE. The CDR3: CASSVVAGGWQETQYF. DNA for the CDR3: TGTGCCAGCAGCGTGGTAGCGGGAGGATGGCAAGAGACCCAGTACTTC.

J is TRBJ1-1 and V is TRBV11-2; D is undetermined. The V gene lost 1 base and the J gene lost 4 bases, with 13 bases spanning the gap. This CDR3 has 15 residues. Per the germline V gene, CDR1 is SGHAT and CDR2 is FQNNGV. The CDR3 spells CASSLVQAGGTEAFF. The DNA of the CDR3 is TGTGCCAGCAGCTTAGTCCAGGCGGGAGGCACTGAAGCTTTCTTT.

This clone was seen only once. The chain employs TRBV23-1 and TRBJ2-1; D perhaps matches TRBD1 (6 bases). TRBV23-1 belongs to the ORF category, with a function that is uncertain. V dropped 0 bases and J dropped 7 bases, with 10 bases sitting between them. The CDR3 runs 14 residues. The CDR3 sequence is CASSQSRGKNEQFF. Here the CDR3 DNA reads TGCGCCAGCAGTCAATCAAGGGGGAAGAATGAGCAGTTCTTC.